What follows are 7 T cell receptor beta chains derived from one specimen sequenced in a study of memory B cells and T cells in multiple sclerosis. Using immunoSEQ multiplex PCR, the repertoire was profiled, and TCRdb retains in-frame clones only, with some absent. This sample has 9,500 to 15,000 clones; about four fifths occur once, and the top ten carry about 2.8%. No antigen has been identified for these receptors. CFSE-dim autoproliferating and CFSE-high non-proliferating T cells from unstimulated culture were sequenced separately. Some 50 million CFSE-labeled PBMCs were cultured around seven days unstimulated, then replicate wells were pooled. Material: PBMCs from blood kept in culture. These receptors came from a human donor with multiple sclerosis.

The CDR3 nucleotides are TGTGCCAGCAGCTTGGGACCAGCGGGGGGCTACGAGCAGTACTTC. It translates to CASSLGPAGGYEQYF. J is TRBJ2-7 and V is TRBV11-2, with TRBD2 identical over 9 bases. Unmatched junction bases numbered 6, after V lost 3 bases and J lost 3 bases. This CDR3 is built from 15 residues. Germline CDR1 and CDR2: SGHAT and FQNNGV.

This chain links TRBV6-6 with TRBJ2-5; D may be TRBD1 or TRBD2 (5 bases each). Germline values: CDR1 MNHNY, CDR2 SVGAGI (reference sequence). Trimming took off 5 bases at V and 5 bases at J, with 18 bases between the two ends. This CDR3 is 15 amino acids long. The CDR3 here is CASSHGTGHGETQYF. CDR3 DNA sequence: TGTGCCAGCAGTCACGGGACGGGGCATGGGGAGACCCAGTACTTC.

The chain combines TRBV28 with TRBJ2-5, with TRBD2 identical over 11 bases. Germline lookup yields CDR1 MDHEN and CDR2 SYDVKM. The CDR3 extends over 15 amino acids. V was pared by 4 bases and J by 4 bases, with 5 bases of the junction left unmatched. CDR3 amino acids: CASSSLAGAVETQYF. The CDR3 nucleotides are TGTGCCAGCAGTTCACTAGCGGGAGCTGTAGAGACCCAGTACTTC.

About this clone itself: Germline and junction disagree at one end, which may indicate a read error. The chain has TRBV4-2 and TRBJ2-7; D is possibly TRBD1 (5 bases). The length of the CDR3 is 13 residues. Germline V lookup: CDR1 LGHNA, CDR2 YNFKEQ. CDR3 in DNA: TGTGCCAGCGGCCAAGAGCAGGGATACGAGCAGTACTTC. Its translation is CASGQEQGYEQYF.

This clone was recorded once. The chain combines TRBV6-1 with TRBJ2-7, with 9 bases fitting TRBD1. Germline CDR1 and CDR2: MNHNS and SASEGT. This CDR3 has 12 residues. V lost 8 bases, J lost 4 bases, and 3 bases stayed unmatched. CDR3 bases: TGTGCCAGCTGGGGACAGGGATACGAGCAGTACTTC. This gives the protein CASWGQGYEQYF.

This chain connects TRBV29-1 to TRBJ1-1, with 12 bases aligning to TRBD1. CDR1 is SQVTM and CDR2 is ANQGSEA in the germline V gene. V lost 6 bases, J lost 2 bases, and 7 bases stayed unmatched. The CDR3 consists of 15 residues. The CDR3 loop reads CSVGGGQGANTEAFF. CDR3 nucleotide sequence: TGCAGCGTGGGTGGGGGACAGGGGGCTAACACTGAAGCTTTCTTT.

As for this clone: This CDR3 is also generated by other DNA sequences in the sample. The chain is built from TRBV11-2 and TRBJ1-5, with D possibly TRBD1 on 5 matching bases. The CDR3 totals 13 residues. The V end was cut by 3 bases, the J end by 7 bases, with 10 bases between. The germline CDR1 and CDR2 sequences are SGHAT and FQNNGV. DNA for the CDR3: TGTGCCAGCAGCTTGCATGGGGGGCAGCCCCAGCATTTT. Translating it yields CASSLHGGQPQHF.